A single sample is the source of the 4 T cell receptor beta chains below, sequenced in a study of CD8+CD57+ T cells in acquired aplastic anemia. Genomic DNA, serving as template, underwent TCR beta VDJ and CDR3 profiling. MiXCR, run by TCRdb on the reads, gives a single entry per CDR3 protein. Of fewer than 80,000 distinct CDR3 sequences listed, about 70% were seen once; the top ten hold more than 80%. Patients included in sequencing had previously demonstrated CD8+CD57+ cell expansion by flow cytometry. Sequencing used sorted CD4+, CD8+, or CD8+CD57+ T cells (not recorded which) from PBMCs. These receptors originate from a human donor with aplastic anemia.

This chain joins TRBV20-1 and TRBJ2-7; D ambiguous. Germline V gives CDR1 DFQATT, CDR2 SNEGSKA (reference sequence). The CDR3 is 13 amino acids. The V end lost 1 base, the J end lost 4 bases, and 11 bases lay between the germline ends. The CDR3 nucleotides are TGCAGTGCTAGAGCGGGCTTTGAATACGAGCAGTACTTC. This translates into CSARAGFEYEQYF.

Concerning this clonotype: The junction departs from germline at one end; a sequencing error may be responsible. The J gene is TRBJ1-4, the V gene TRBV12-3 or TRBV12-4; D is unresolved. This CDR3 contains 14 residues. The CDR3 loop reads CASNLRPFNEKLFF. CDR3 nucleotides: TGTGCCAGCAATTTAAGGCCATTTAATGAAAAACTGTTTTTT.

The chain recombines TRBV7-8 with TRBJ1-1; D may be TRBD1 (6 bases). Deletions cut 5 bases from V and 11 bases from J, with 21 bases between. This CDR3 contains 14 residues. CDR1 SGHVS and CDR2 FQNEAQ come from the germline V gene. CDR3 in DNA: TGTGCCAGCAGCCCGTCCCGGGACACTATTCGGGCTTTCTTT. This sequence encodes CASSPSRDTIRAFF. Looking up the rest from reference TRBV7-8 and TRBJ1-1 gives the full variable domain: GAGVSQSPRYKVAKRGQDVALRCDPISGHVSLFWYQQALGQGPEFLTYFQNEAQLDKSGLPSDRFFAERPEGSVSTLKIQRTQQEDSAVYLCASSPSRDTIRAFFGQGTRLTVV.

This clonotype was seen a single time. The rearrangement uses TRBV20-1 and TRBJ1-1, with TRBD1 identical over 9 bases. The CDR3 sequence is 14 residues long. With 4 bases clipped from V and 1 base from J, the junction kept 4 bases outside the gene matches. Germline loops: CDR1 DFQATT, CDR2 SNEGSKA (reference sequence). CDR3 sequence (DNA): TGCAGTGCTAAACAGGGGGCTGGGAACACTGAAGCTTTCTTT. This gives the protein CSAKQGAGNTEAFF.